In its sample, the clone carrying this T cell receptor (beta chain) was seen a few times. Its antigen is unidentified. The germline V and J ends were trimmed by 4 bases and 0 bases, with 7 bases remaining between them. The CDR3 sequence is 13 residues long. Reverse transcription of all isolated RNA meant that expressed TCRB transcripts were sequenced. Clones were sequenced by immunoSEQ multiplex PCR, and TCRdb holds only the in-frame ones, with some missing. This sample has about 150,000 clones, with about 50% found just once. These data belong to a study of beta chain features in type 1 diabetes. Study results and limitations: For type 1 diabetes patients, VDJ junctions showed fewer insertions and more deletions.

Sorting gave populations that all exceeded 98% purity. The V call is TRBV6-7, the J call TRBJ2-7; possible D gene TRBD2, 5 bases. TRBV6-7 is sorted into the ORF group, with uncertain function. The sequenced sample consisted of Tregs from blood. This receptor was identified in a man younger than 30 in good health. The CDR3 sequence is CASSSRDSYEQYF. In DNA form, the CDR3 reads TGTGCCAGCAGTTCCCGGGACTCCTACGAGCAGTACTTC.